This T cell receptor (beta chain) was documented in a study of blood T cell repertoires in COVID-19. Authors' data handling: How many nucleated cells were present was estimated from reference gene primer amplification. Sequenced by immunoSEQ multiplex PCR; TCRdb stores in-frame clones only, minus some. The V and J calls and clone size come from that table; D and trimming were worked out from the DNA. The sample has approximately 340,000 clones; just over 90% are singletons. The CDR3 is made up of 17 amino acids. The germline CDR1 and CDR2 sequences are SGHRS and YFSETQ. With 4 bases removed from V and 1 base from J, the gap between germline ends came to 20 bases. Participant age was roughly 18 to 95 years, and participants resided in about 25 US areas. Exposed study participants had met a COVID-19 case within 2 weeks before entry.

This sequence joins TRBV5-1 and TRBJ1-1, with D possibly TRBD1 on 5 matching bases. Sequencing was performed on PBMCs or T cells enriched from blood (not recorded which). The receptor comes from a middle-aged woman who had been exposed to COVID-19. CDR3 sequence (DNA): TGCGCCAGCAGCCCGGGCGGGGGAGGAGGTGGGAACACTGAAGCTTTCTTT. Its protein is CASSPGGGGGGNTEAFF.